Below are 30 T cell receptor beta chains sequenced from a single sample in a study of cytomegalovirus exposure and HLA in healthy donors. The PCR made use of 60 Vbeta and 13 Jbeta primers. TCRdb's table, derived via immunoSEQ multiplex PCR, lists solely in-frame clones and lacks some. The data hold roughly 150,000 clones, with roughly 80% observed a single time. The material sequenced was PBMCs. These receptors all stem from a man aged 50-60 years in good health and CMV-seropositive.

This chain connects TRBV7-8 to TRBJ2-3, with D possibly being TRBD2 (5 bases). The CDR3 is 14 amino acids. Germline lookup yields CDR1 SGHVS and CDR2 FQNEAQ. V lost 5 bases, J lost 0 bases, and 9 bases lay in between. The CDR3 DNA reads as TGTGCCAGCAGCCAGAGCGGCAGCACAGATACGCAGTATTTT. Residues: CASSQSGSTDTQYF.

V usage is TRBV9 and J usage is TRBJ2-5; D is undetermined. Germline CDR1 and CDR2: SGDLS and YYNGEE. The CDR3 sequence is 13 residues long. Deletions cut 3 bases from V and 4 bases from J, with 10 bases between. CDR3 nucleotide sequence: TGTGCCAGCAGCGCAGATACACCAGAGACCCAGTACTTC. Translating gives CASSADTPETQYF.

The chain has TRBV4-1 and TRBJ1-3, with TRBD1 as a possible D gene (6 bases). Germline assignment: CDR1 MGHRA and CDR2 YSYEKL. Trimming removed 2 bases from V and 3 bases from J, with 17 bases in between. CDR3 length: 17 residues. CDR3 sequence: CASSQWGTGLGGNTIYF. The CDR3 DNA follows: TGCGCCAGCAGCCAATGGGGCACAGGGTTAGGTGGAAACACCATATATTTT.

This clone has only one observation. The chain joins TRBV27 to TRBJ1-2, with TRBD1 as a possible D gene (6 bases). The CDR3 has 17 residues. The germline CDR1 and CDR2 sequences are MNHEY and SMNVEV (reference sequence). V shed 2 bases and J shed 2 bases, with 18 bases lying between them. The chain's CDR3 is CASSLIYAAGANYGYTF. CDR3 nucleotides: TGTGCCAGCAGTTTAATATACGCGGCAGGGGCGAACTATGGCTACACCTTC.

The rearrangement uses TRBV5-1 and TRBJ2-2; 10 bases fit TRBD1. Germline CDR1 SGHRS, CDR2 YFSETQ. With 5 bases clipped from V and 3 bases from J, the junction kept 4 bases outside the gene matches. This CDR3 has 15 residues. The CDR3 reads CASRRDRGDTGELFF. The CDR3 DNA sequence: TGCGCCAGCAGGAGGGACAGGGGTGACACCGGGGAGCTGTTTTTT.

This rearrangement joins TRBV30 to TRBJ2-5; TRBD1 might be the D (6 bases). This CDR3 has 12 residues. The V gene lost 5 bases and the J gene lost 5 bases, with 12 bases spanning the gap. Germline loops: CDR1 GTSNPN, CDR2 SVGIG (reference sequence). CDR3 in amino acids: CAWGTGSETQYF. The CDR3 DNA sequence: TGTGCCTGGGGAACAGGGTCTGAGACCCAGTACTTC.

The CDR3 is CASTGLTGQPQHF. CDR3 bases: TGTGCCAGCACCGGACTGACCGGGCAGCCCCAGCATTTT. The chain carries TRBV2 and TRBJ1-5; D remains unclear. V dropped 7 bases and J dropped 7 bases, with 14 bases sitting between them. The CDR3 is made up of 13 amino acids. Germline CDR1 is SNHLY and CDR2 is FYNNEI.

On this clone: This specimen includes other DNA sequences encoding the same CDR3. V is TRBV9 and J is TRBJ1-1, with D perhaps TRBD1 (5 bases). Trimming pared 3 bases from V and 4 bases from J, leaving 10 bases between. The germline V gene encodes CDR1 SGDLS and CDR2 YYNGEE. This CDR3 spans 13 amino acids. The chain's CDR3 is CASSGTGGTEAFF. The DNA for the CDR3 is TGTGCCAGCAGCGGCACAGGTGGCACTGAAGCTTTCTTT.

The V gene is TRBV10-1, the J gene TRBJ1-6; TRBD1 might be the D (5 bases). V shed 11 bases and J shed 7 bases, with 12 bases lying between them. Germline assignment: CDR1 WNHNN and CDR2 SYGVQD (reference sequence). The CDR3 length is 12 residues. The CDR3 is CAPIYRNSPLHF. DNA of the CDR3: TGCGCCCCGATCTACAGGAATTCACCCCTCCACTTT.

This clone was recorded only once. The rearrangement uses TRBV15 and TRBJ2-1; tentatively, D is TRBD1 (5 bases). The length of the CDR3 is 18 residues. The germline V gene encodes CDR1 LNHNV and CDR2 YYDKDF (reference sequence). Trimming stripped 0 bases from V and 3 bases from J, with 18 bases between. The DNA for the CDR3 is TGTGCCACCAGCAGAGACTCCCCGCCAGGGCTTCACTACAATGAGCAGTTCTTC. It is translated as CATSRDSPPGLHYNEQFF.

This clone showed up just once. V and J are TRBV30 and TRBJ2-2; 9 bases agree with TRBD1. Losses at the gene ends were 4 bases for V and 5 bases for J; bases not matched to a gene: 8. This CDR3 comprises 15 residues. Germline V gene data show CDR1 as GTSNPN and CDR2 as SVGIG (reference sequence). CDR3 sequence reads: CAWKPGTGKTGELFF. The CDR3 region has the DNA TGTGCCTGGAAGCCCGGGACAGGGAAAACCGGGGAGCTGTTTTTT.

The gene calls are TRBV5-1 and TRBJ2-7, with 8 positions matching TRBD2. Germline CDR1 SGHRS, CDR2 YFSETQ. The CDR3 has 14 residues. Losses at the gene ends were 4 bases for V and 1 base for J; bases not matched to a gene: 4. CDR3 bases: TGCGCCAGCAGCATTAGCGGGACTTCCTACGAGCAGTACTTC. The encoded protein is CASSISGTSYEQYF. Full variable domain (missing parts from reference TRBV5-1 and TRBJ2-7): KAGVTQTPRYLIKTRGQQVTLSCSPISGHRSVSWYQQTPGQGLQFLFEYFSETQRNKGNFPGRFSGRQFSNSRSEMNVSTLELGDSALYLCASSISGTSYEQYFGPGTRLTVT.

V gene TRBV14 combines with J gene TRBJ1-6, with TRBD1 matching over 8 bases. CDR1 and CDR2 (germline): SGHDN, FVKESK. V lost 2 bases to trimming and J lost 11 bases; unmatched junction nucleotides: 2. CDR3 length: 13 residues. The CDR3 region is CASSQTGGTPLHF. CDR3 in DNA: TGTGCCAGCAGCCAAACAGGGGGAACACCCCTCCACTTT.

The J gene is TRBJ1-4, the V gene TRBV19, with a weak D call TRBD1 (6 bases). CDR3 length: 14 residues. With 4 bases removed from V and 4 bases from J, the gap between germline ends came to 10 bases. Germline V gene sequence: CDR1 LNHDA, CDR2 SQIVND (reference sequence). CDR3 bases: TGTGCCAGTAGTAGTGGACAGCATAATGAAAAACTGTTTTTT. It is translated as CASSSGQHNEKLFF.

This rearrangement joins TRBV11-3 to TRBJ2-2; possibly TRBD2 for D (5 bases). Between the trimmed V and J ends, which lost 4 bases and 8 bases, there was a span of 11 bases. The CDR3 runs to 13 residues. CDR1 SGHNT and CDR2 YENEEA come from the germline V gene. As DNA, the CDR3 is TGTGCCAGCAGCTCCCTAGCTCCTGGGGAGCTGTTTTTT. Protein: CASSSLAPGELFF.

As for this clone: At one end, the junction sequence differs from germline, possibly due to a read error. The chain couples TRBV13 to TRBJ1-1; D unresolved. CDR1 is PRHDT, CDR2 FYEKMQ, per germline (reference sequence). The CDR3 length is 14 residues. The CDR3: CASSLGRWNPEAFF. DNA for the CDR3: TGTGCCAGCAGCCTAGGGAGGTGGAACCCCGAAGCTTTCTTT.

J is TRBJ1-2 and V is TRBV7-9, with D perhaps TRBD1 (6 bases). CDR1 is SEHNR, CDR2 FQNEAQ, per germline (reference sequence). This CDR3 region has 15 residues. V gave up 1 base and J gave up 1 base, with 10 bases separating them. The CDR3 DNA is TGTGCCAGCAGCTTAGTGGGGGCCCTTAACTATGGCTACACCTTC. Its translation: CASSLVGALNYGYTF.

J is TRBJ1-5 and V is TRBV6-5; 9 nucleotides line up with TRBD1. This CDR3 has 13 amino acids. Germline loops: CDR1 MNHEY, CDR2 SVGAGI. The V gene end was trimmed by 7 bases and the J gene end by 4 bases; junction bases not matched to a gene: 2. The CDR3 loop is CASNRGPNQPQHF. The CDR3 region has the DNA TGTGCCAGCAACAGGGGGCCTAATCAGCCCCAGCATTTT.

In its sample, this clone was seen a few times. The CDR3 region is CAISARQEETQYF. CDR3 sequence (DNA): TGTGCCATCAGTGCACGACAGGAGGAGACCCAGTACTTC. The chain has TRBV10-3 and TRBJ2-5, with a tentative D call TRBD1 (6 bases). Per germline, CDR1 ENHRY and CDR2 SYGVKD. The ends were cut back, 4 bases at V and 5 bases at J, with 11 bases in the middle. The CDR3 sequence is 13 residues long.

The chain carries TRBV2 and TRBJ2-7, with 7 bases identical to TRBD1. The CDR3 consists of 14 residues. The V and J ends lost 8 bases and 2 bases, in that order; junction bases with no gene match: 9. The germline CDR1 and CDR2 sequences are SNHLY and FYNNEI. CDR3 sequence reads: CASAPTGAPYEQYF. The CDR3 DNA reads TGTGCCAGCGCGCCTACAGGGGCTCCCTACGAGCAGTACTTC.

The gene calls are TRBV4-3 and TRBJ2-3; TRBD2 aligns across 7 bases. V trimming: 6 bases; J trimming: 3 bases; junction bases outside the gene matches: 15. The CDR3 sequence is 17 residues long. Germline V gives CDR1 LGHNA, CDR2 YSLEER. CDR3 loop: CASSEGRESLGTDTQYF. CDR3 DNA sequence: TGCGCCAGCAGTGAAGGGAGGGAGTCCCTCGGGACAGATACGCAGTATTTT.

The V and J genes are TRBV5-1 and TRBJ2-2; 8 bases line up with TRBD1. This CDR3 has 16 residues. V lost 6 bases to trimming and J lost 3 bases; unmatched junction nucleotides: 10. From germline, CDR1 is SGHRS and CDR2 YFSETQ. This chain's CDR3 is CASTPHQGAHTGELFF. DNA for the CDR3: TGCGCCAGCACCCCGCACCAGGGGGCGCACACCGGGGAGCTGTTTTTT. Complete variable domain (other parts from reference TRBV5-1 and TRBJ2-2): KAGVTQTPRYLIKTRGQQVTLSCSPISGHRSVSWYQQTPGQGLQFLFEYFSETQRNKGNFPGRFSGRQFSNSRSEMNVSTLELGDSALYLCASTPHQGAHTGELFFGEGSRLTVL.

The rearrangement uses TRBV14 and TRBJ1-2, with TRBD1 matching over 10 bases. V gave up 2 bases and J gave up 6 bases; unmatched junction bases: 12. The CDR3 consists of 17 residues. Germline loops: CDR1 SGHDN, CDR2 FVKESK. The CDR3 region is CASSQYTGQGNADGYTF. In DNA form, the CDR3 reads TGTGCCAGCAGCCAATACACGGGACAGGGGAATGCCGATGGCTACACCTTC. Variable domain in full (rest from reference TRBV14 and TRBJ1-2): EAGVTQFPSHSVIEKGQTVTLRCDPISGHDNLYWYRRVMGKEIKFLLHFVKESKQDESGMPNNRFLAERTGGTYSTLKVQPAELEDSGVYFCASSQYTGQGNADGYTFGSGTRLTVV.

The V call is TRBV28, the J call TRBJ1-2, with D possibly matching TRBD1 (6 bases). The CDR3 is 14 residues long. Germline-derived CDR1 and CDR2 are MDHEN and SYDVKM. Trimming took off 4 bases at V and 4 bases at J, with 13 bases between the two ends. DNA for the CDR3: TGTGCCAGCAGTTCCAGGGGACGGGTCTATGGCTACACCTTC. Translation: CASSSRGRVYGYTF.

A few counts support this clone. J is TRBJ2-2 and V is TRBV15, with a tentative D call TRBD1 (5 bases). Per germline, CDR1 LNHNV and CDR2 YYDKDF (reference sequence). CDR3 length: 16 residues. The V gene lost 2 bases and the J gene lost 0 bases, with 10 bases spanning the gap. CDR3 protein: CATSRLRQSNTGELFF. CDR3 in DNA: TGTGCCACCAGCAGACTCAGACAGTCGAACACCGGGGAGCTGTTTTTT.

This sequence joins TRBV7-8 and TRBJ1-1, with D maybe TRBD1 (5 bases). Germline CDR1 is SGHVS and CDR2 is FQNEAQ. Trimming pared 9 bases from V and 7 bases from J, leaving 18 bases between. The CDR3 length is 13 residues. This chain's CDR3 is CASKLGGGGEAFF. CDR3 nucleotides: TGTGCCAGTAAACTCGGGGGGGGAGGTGAAGCTTTCTTT.

This clone was counted a single time. The DNA for the CDR3 is TGTGCCAGCAGACCAGGGGGGATGTCCTACGAGCAGTACTTC. Translated, it gives CASRPGGMSYEQYF. The chain couples TRBV6-6 to TRBJ2-7, with D maybe TRBD1 (7 bases). The CDR3 covers 14 residues. Trimming removed 6 bases from V and 1 base from J, with 13 bases in between. In germline, CDR1 is MNHNY, CDR2 SVGAGI (reference sequence).

This chain joins TRBV6-6 and TRBJ1-2, with 7 bases matching TRBD1. CDR1 is MNHNY and CDR2 is SVGAGI in the germline V gene (reference sequence). Losses at the gene ends were 8 bases for V and 4 bases for J; bases not matched to a gene: 7. The CDR3 runs 13 residues. The CDR3 loop is CASGKTGIYGYTF. The CDR3 DNA is TGTGCCAGCGGAAAGACAGGGATCTATGGCTACACCTTC.

In this sample, this clone turned up once. The chain uses TRBV4-3 and TRBJ2-1; no reliable D call. V lost 0 bases, J lost 8 bases, and 11 bases lay in between. In germline, CDR1 is LGHNA, CDR2 YSLEER. The CDR3 has 14 residues. This CDR3 reads CASSQDGALDEQFF. The CDR3 DNA sequence: TGCGCCAGCAGCCAAGATGGAGCTCTCGATGAGCAGTTCTTC.

V and J are TRBV6-6 and TRBJ2-7; perhaps TRBD2 as D (6 bases). The germline V gene has CDR1 MNHNY and CDR2 SVGAGI (reference sequence). The V end lost 8 bases, the J end lost 5 bases, and 10 bases lay between the germline ends. The CDR3 sequence is 11 residues long. The CDR3, as DNA: TGTGCCAGCTCCGGGGGAAACGAGCAGTACTTC. Encoded protein: CASSGGNEQYF.